These 20 T cell receptor beta chains share one sample of origin, sequenced in a study of cytomegalovirus exposure and HLA in healthy donors. The PCR was carried out with 60 Vbeta primers and 13 Jbeta primers. The protocol was immunoSEQ multiplex PCR, while the TCRdb copy is restricted to in-frame clones and leaves out a portion. The table includes roughly 100,000 clones, over 60% detected once. Material for sequencing was PBMCs. The receptors come from a male donor in good health and CMV-seropositive.

The chain couples TRBV5-1 to TRBJ2-4; the match to TRBD2 covers 10 bases. This CDR3 has 14 residues. Germline CDR1 is SGHRS and CDR2 is YFSETQ. After removal of 4 bases from V and 12 bases from J, the junction contained 10 bases not matched to a gene. CDR3 region: CASSDFPSGSSQYF. The DNA of the CDR3 is TGCGCCAGCAGCGACTTTCCTAGCGGGAGCAGTCAGTACTTC.

The chain links TRBV28 to TRBJ1-5; TRBD1 is a possible D gene (5 bases). The CDR3 spans 16 residues. Trimming cost V 5 bases and J 6 bases, with 20 bases left between them. The germline gives CDR1 MDHEN, CDR2 SYDVKM. The CDR3 sequence: CASSLGFGAGGQPQHF. CDR3 nucleotides: TGTGCCAGCAGTCTAGGGTTCGGGGCCGGGGGTCAGCCCCAGCATTTT.

The genes are TRBV19 and TRBJ1-1, with D maybe TRBD1 (5 bases). There are 16 residues in the CDR3. Per the germline V gene, CDR1 is LNHDA and CDR2 is SQIVND (reference sequence). Trimming removed 10 bases from V and 3 bases from J, with 24 bases in between. The CDR3 loop is CATHPPGPWRDTEAFF. The DNA of the CDR3 is TGTGCCACCCACCCACCGGGACCGTGGAGGGACACTGAAGCTTTCTTT.

This rearrangement joins TRBV7-3 to TRBJ2-1; the match to TRBD2 covers 7 bases. The CDR3 is made up of 16 amino acids. Unmatched junction bases numbered 15, after V lost 4 bases and J lost 9 bases. The germline V gene encodes CDR1 SGHTA and CDR2 FQGTGA. CDR3 residues: CASSSHSSGGFGEQFF. CDR3 DNA: TGTGCCAGCAGCTCCCACTCTAGCGGCGGTTTCGGTGAGCAGTTCTTC.

This clone was detected once. This chain joins TRBV7-3 and TRBJ2-1; D is possibly TRBD1 (6 bases). Germline values: CDR1 SGHTA, CDR2 FQGTGA. V was shortened by 2 bases and J by 6 bases, with 14 bases between the two germline ends. CDR3 length: 15 residues. The CDR3 loop reads CASSLSQGSGNEQFF. As DNA, the CDR3 is TGTGCCAGCAGCTTATCACAGGGAAGCGGCAATGAGCAGTTCTTC.

J is TRBJ1-2 and V is TRBV7-2, with D maybe TRBD1 (5 bases). Germline loops: CDR1 SGHTA, CDR2 FQGNSA. CDR3 length: 13 residues. The germline V and J ends were trimmed by 0 bases and 4 bases, with 6 bases remaining between them. CDR3 DNA: TGTGCCAGCAGCTTAGCGGGGGGCTATGGCTACACCTTC. Translating gives CASSLAGGYGYTF.

J is TRBJ2-3 and V is TRBV7-2; 9 bases match TRBD2. The CDR3 covers 18 residues. Germline assignment: CDR1 SGHTA and CDR2 FQGNSA. V shed 3 bases, J shed 4 bases, and the junction held 14 bases outside the gene matches. CDR3 bases: TGTGCCAGCAGCTTGCAGGGGGAGCTTTTAGCGGGAGCAGATACGCAGTATTTT. Residues: CASSLQGELLAGADTQYF.

Only a few counts were recorded for this clone. This chain uses TRBV7-2 with TRBJ1-6; D is perhaps TRBD1 (6 bases). Germline lookup yields CDR1 SGHTA and CDR2 FQGNSA. This CDR3 has 14 residues. The V end was cut by 1 base, the J end by 9 bases, with 10 bases between. CDR3 region: CASSLGGGSSPLHF. CDR3 nucleotide sequence: TGTGCCAGCAGCTTAGGAGGGGGTAGTTCACCCCTCCACTTT.

This clone showed up just a few times. The chain has TRBV9 and TRBJ1-5; a possible D gene is TRBD1 (6 bases). This CDR3 contains 14 residues. Germline V gives CDR1 SGDLS, CDR2 YYNGEE. The V and J ends lost 0 bases and 6 bases respectively, with 10 bases between them. This CDR3 is CASSVGTGSQPQHF. CDR3 nucleotides: TGTGCCAGCAGCGTAGGTACAGGGTCTCAGCCCCAGCATTTT.

The V call is TRBV7-8, the J call TRBJ2-7; no clear D gene. Germline CDR1 reads SGHVS; CDR2 reads FQNEAQ. The CDR3 runs to 13 residues. V was clipped by 4 bases and J by 4 bases, with 11 bases between them. The CDR3 sequence: CASSYTQSYEQYF. Here the CDR3 DNA reads TGTGCCAGCAGCTATACTCAAAGTTACGAGCAGTACTTC.

The chain combines TRBV6-5 with TRBJ2-2; 7 positions match TRBD2. J was trimmed by 0 bases and V by 6 bases; bases with no gene match: 1. The CDR3 is 14 residues long. Germline assignment: CDR1 MNHEY and CDR2 SVGAGI. The CDR3: CASSRGANTGELFF. CDR3 DNA sequence: TGTGCCAGCAGCCGGGGGGCGAACACCGGGGAGCTGTTTTTT.

In DNA form, the CDR3 reads TGTGCCAGCAGCTCTTCCCGGGGGCCCCAGCATTTT. Amino acids: CASSSSRGPQHF. V usage is TRBV7-8 and J usage is TRBJ1-5, with D hard to call. The germline V gene encodes CDR1 SGHVS and CDR2 FQNEAQ. This CDR3 contains 12 residues. V was cut by 4 bases and J by 9 bases, with 10 bases left in between.

The chain carries TRBV5-1 and TRBJ1-4, with D tentatively TRBD1 (6 bases). V lost 0 bases and J 5 bases, leaving 11 bases between the germline ends. Germline V gives CDR1 SGHRS, CDR2 YFSETQ. The CDR3 loop spans 15 amino acids. CDR3 in amino acids: CASSLVGRGNEKLFF. DNA of the CDR3: TGCGCCAGCAGCTTGGTAGGGAGGGGGAATGAAAAACTGTTTTTT.

This clone was found once. This chain connects TRBV18 to TRBJ2-3; TRBD2 matches 10 bases. V was clipped by 3 bases and J by 6 bases; unmatched bases: 6. This CDR3 is built from 15 residues. Germline V CDR1 and CDR2: KGHSH, LQKENI. In DNA form, the CDR3 reads TGTGCCAGCTCACCGTCACTAGCGGGACGGGATACGCAGTATTTT. Translated, it gives CASSPSLAGRDTQYF.

This chain joins TRBV6-1 and TRBJ2-1; the D gene is possibly TRBD2 (6 bases). The CDR3 sequence is 15 residues long. From germline, CDR1 is MNHNS and CDR2 SASEGT. The V and J ends lost 6 bases and 2 bases respectively, with 14 bases between them. The CDR3 sequence is CASSLRDFPYNEQFF. In nucleotides, the CDR3 is TGTGCCAGCAGCCTGCGGGATTTCCCCTACAATGAGCAGTTCTTC.

This clone was seen a handful of times. This chain uses TRBV9 with TRBJ1-5; perhaps TRBD1 as D (5 bases). CDR1 and CDR2 from the germline V gene are SGDLS and YYNGEE. The V gene lost 3 bases and the J gene lost 6 bases, with 16 bases spanning the gap. CDR3 length: 15 amino acids. This chain's CDR3 is CASSASGQGGQPQHF. CDR3 bases: TGTGCCAGCAGCGCCTCCGGTCAGGGCGGTCAGCCCCAGCATTTT.

About this clone: Other DNA sequences in this specimen translate into the identical CDR3. The CDR3 bases are TGTGCCAGCAGCCCCGACAGCCGGAACACTGAAGCTTTCTTT. The encoded protein is CASSPDSRNTEAFF. The chain couples TRBV11-2 to TRBJ1-1, with a tentative D call TRBD1 (5 bases). From germline, CDR1 is SGHAT and CDR2 FQNNGV. V was cut by 5 bases and J by 1 base, with 11 bases left in between. This CDR3 is built from 14 residues.

The genes are TRBV5-1 and TRBJ2-7; 7 bases are a match to TRBD2. V dropped 8 bases and J dropped 0; count of bases not matched to a gene: 11. The germline V gene has CDR1 SGHRS and CDR2 YFSETQ. The CDR3 loop spans 15 amino acids. The CDR3 coding sequence is TGCGCCAGTACAGAGGGGAGGGGAAGCTCCTACGAGCAGTACTTC. It is translated as CASTEGRGSSYEQYF.

DNA of the CDR3: TGTGCCAGCAGCGTGCGGACAGGGAAAAATGAAAAACTGTTTTTT. Its protein is CASSVRTGKNEKLFF. The rearrangement links TRBV9 to TRBJ1-4, with 8 nucleotides matching TRBD1. J lost 5 bases, V lost 2 bases, and 5 bases had no gene match. The germline V gene encodes CDR1 SGDLS and CDR2 YYNGEE. The CDR3 length is 15 residues. Full variable domain (rest looked up from reference TRBV9 and TRBJ1-4): DSGVTQTPKHLITATGQRVTLRCSPRSGDLSVYWYQQSLDQGLQFLIQYYNGEERAKGNILERFSAQQFPDLHSELNLSSLELGDSALYFCASSVRTGKNEKLFFGSGTQLSVL.

The gene calls are TRBV5-4 and TRBJ2-3; TRBD2 might be the D (5 bases). Trimming pared 4 bases from V and 5 bases from J, leaving 17 bases between. The CDR3 is 15 amino acids. Germline lookup yields CDR1 SGHNT and CDR2 YYREEE (reference sequence). In nucleotides, the CDR3 is TGTGCCAGCAGCCTCGGGTGGCGGGCTGAAGATACGCAGTATTTT. Protein: CASSLGWRAEDTQYF.